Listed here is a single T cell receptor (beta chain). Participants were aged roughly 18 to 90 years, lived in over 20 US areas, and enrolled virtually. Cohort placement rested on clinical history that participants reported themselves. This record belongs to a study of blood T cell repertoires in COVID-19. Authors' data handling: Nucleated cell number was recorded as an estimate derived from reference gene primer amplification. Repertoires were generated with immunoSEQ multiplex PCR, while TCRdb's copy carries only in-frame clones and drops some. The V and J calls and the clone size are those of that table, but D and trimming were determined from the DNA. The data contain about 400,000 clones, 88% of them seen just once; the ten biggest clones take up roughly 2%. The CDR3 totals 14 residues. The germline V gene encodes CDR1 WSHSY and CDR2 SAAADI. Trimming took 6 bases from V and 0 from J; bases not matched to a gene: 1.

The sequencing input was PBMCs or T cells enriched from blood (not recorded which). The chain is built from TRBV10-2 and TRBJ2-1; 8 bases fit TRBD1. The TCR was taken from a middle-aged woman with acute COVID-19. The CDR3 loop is CASRTGGSYNEQFF. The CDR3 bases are TGCGCCAGCAGAACAGGGGGCTCCTACAATGAGCAGTTCTTC.